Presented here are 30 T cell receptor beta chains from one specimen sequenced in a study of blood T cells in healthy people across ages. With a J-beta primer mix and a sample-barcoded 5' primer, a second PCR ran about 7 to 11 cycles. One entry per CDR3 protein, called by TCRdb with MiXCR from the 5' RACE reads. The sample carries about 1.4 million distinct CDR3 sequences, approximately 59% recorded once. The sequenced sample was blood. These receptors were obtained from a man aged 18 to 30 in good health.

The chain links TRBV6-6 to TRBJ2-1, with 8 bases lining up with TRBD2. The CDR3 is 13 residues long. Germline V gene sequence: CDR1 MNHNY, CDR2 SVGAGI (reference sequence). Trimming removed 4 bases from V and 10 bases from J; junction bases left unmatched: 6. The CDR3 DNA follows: TGTGCCAGCAGTTCCCCCGGGGGGGGCGAGCAGTTCTTC. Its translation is CASSSPGGGEQFF.

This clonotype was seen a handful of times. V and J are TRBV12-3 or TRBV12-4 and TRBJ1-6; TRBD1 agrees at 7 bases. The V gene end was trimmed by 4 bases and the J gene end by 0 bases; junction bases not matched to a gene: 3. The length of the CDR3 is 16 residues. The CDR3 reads CASSSGQSSYNSPLHF. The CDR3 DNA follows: TGTGCCAGCAGTTCGGGACAGAGCTCCTATAATTCACCCCTCCACTTT.

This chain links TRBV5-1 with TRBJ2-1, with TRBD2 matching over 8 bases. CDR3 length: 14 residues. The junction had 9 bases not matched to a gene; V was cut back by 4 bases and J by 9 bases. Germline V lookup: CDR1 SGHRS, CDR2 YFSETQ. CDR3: CASSISGIRGEQFF. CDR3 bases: TGCGCCAGCAGCATTAGCGGGATACGGGGTGAGCAGTTCTTC.

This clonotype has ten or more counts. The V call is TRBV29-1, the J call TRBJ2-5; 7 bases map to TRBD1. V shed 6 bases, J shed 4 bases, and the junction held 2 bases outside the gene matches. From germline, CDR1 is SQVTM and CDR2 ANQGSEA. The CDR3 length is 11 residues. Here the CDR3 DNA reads TGCAGCGTGACAGGGTCAGAGACCCAGTACTTC. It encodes CSVTGSETQYF.

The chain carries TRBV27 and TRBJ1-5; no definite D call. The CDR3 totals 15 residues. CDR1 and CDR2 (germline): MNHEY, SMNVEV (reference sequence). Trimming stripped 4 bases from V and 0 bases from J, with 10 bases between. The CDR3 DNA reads TGTGCCAGCAGTTCCCACAGATATAGCAATCAGCCCCAGCATTTT. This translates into CASSSHRYSNQPQHF.

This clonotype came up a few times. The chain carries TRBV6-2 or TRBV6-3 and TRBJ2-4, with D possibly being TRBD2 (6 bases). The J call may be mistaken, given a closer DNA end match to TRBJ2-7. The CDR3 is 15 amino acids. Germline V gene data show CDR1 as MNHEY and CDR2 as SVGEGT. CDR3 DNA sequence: TGTGCCAGCAGTCCAGTTCAGCGGGTTTCCTACGAGCAGTACTTC. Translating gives CASSPVQRVSYEQYF.

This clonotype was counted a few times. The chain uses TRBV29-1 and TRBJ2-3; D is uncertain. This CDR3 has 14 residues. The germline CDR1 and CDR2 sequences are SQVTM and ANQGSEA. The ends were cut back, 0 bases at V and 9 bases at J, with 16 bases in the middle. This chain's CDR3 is CSVEDRYKPLTQYF. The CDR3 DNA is TGCAGCGTTGAAGATCGGTACAAGCCTCTAACGCAGTATTTT.

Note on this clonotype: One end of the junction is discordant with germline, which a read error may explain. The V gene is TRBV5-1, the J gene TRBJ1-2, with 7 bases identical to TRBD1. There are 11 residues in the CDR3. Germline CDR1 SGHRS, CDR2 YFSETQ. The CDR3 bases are TGTGCCAGCAGCTTGACAGGGGGCTACACCTTC. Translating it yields CASSLTGGYTF.

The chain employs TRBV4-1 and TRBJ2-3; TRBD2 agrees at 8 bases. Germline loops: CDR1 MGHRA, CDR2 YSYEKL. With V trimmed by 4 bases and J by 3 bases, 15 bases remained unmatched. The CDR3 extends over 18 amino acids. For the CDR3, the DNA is TGCGCCAGCAGCCTTCTCGTCCCGGGCGGGGGGATGACAGATACGCAGTATTTT. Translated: CASSLLVPGGGMTDTQYF.

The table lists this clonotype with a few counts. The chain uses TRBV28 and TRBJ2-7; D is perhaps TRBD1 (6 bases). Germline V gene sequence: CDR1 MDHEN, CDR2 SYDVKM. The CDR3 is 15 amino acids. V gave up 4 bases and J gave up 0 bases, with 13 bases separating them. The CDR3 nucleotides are TGTGCCAGCAGTTCGACAGGCAGGAGCTCCTACGAGCAGTACTTC. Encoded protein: CASSSTGRSSYEQYF.

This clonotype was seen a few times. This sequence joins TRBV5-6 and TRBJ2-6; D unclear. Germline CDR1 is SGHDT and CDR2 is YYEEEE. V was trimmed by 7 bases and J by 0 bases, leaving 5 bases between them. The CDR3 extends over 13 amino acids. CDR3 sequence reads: CASVNSGANVLTF. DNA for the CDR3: TGTGCCAGCGTGAACTCTGGGGCCAACGTCCTGACTTTC.

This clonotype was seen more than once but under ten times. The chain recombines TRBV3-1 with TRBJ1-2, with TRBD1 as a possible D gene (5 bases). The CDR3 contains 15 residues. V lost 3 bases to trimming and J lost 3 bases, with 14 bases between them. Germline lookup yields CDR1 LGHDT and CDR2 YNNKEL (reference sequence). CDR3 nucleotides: TGTGCCAGCAGCCACCTGCGGGGGGGTCACTATGGCTACACCTTC. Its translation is CASSHLRGGHYGYTF. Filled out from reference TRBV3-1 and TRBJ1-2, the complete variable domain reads DTAVSQTPKYLVTQMGNDKSIKCEQNLGHDTMYWYKQDSKKFLKIMFSYNNKELIINETVPNRFSPKSPDKAHLNLHINSLELGDSAVYFCASSHLRGGHYGYTFGSGTRLTVV.

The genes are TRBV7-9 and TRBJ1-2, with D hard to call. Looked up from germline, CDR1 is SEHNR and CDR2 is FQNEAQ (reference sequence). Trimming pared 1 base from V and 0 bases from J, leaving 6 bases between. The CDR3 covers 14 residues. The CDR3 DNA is TGTGCCAGCAGCTTAGATGAGACTAACTATGGCTACACCTTC. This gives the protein CASSLDETNYGYTF.

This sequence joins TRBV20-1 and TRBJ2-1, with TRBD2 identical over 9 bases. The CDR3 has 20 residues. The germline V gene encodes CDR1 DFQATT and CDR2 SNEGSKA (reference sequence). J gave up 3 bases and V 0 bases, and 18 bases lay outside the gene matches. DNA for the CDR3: TGCAGTGCTAGAGAAGAAGTAGCGGGAGAACTCCCCTTATACTACAATGAGCAGTTCTTC. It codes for CSAREEVAGELPLYYNEQFF.

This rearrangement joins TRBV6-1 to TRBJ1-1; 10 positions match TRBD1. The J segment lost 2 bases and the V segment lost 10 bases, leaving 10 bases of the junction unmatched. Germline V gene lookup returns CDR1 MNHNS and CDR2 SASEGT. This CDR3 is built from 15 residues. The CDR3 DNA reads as TGTGCCACCCGGGACAGGGGACTACCAAACACTGAAGCTTTCTTT. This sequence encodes CATRDRGLPNTEAFF.

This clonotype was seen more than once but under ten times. CDR3 amino acids: CASSQWYQETQYF. CDR3 coding DNA: TGCGCCAGCAGCCAATGGTACCAAGAGACCCAGTACTTC. This chain connects TRBV4-1 to TRBJ2-5; D not resolved. There are 13 residues in the CDR3. Germline loops: CDR1 MGHRA, CDR2 YSYEKL. Trimming stripped 2 bases from V and 0 bases from J, with 4 bases between.

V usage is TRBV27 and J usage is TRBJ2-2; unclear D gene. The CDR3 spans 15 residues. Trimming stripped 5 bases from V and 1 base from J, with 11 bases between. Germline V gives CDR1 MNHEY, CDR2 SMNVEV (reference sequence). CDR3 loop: CASSRWQVNTGELFF. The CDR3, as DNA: TGTGCCAGCAGTAGGTGGCAGGTGAACACCGGGGAGCTGTTTTTT.

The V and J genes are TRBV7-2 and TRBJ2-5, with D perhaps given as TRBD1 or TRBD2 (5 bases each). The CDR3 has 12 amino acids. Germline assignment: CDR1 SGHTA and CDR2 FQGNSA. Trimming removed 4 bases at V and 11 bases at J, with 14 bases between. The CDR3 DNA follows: TGTGCCAGCAGCTCCAACGAAGGGGAGCAGTACTTC. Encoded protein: CASSSNEGEQYF.

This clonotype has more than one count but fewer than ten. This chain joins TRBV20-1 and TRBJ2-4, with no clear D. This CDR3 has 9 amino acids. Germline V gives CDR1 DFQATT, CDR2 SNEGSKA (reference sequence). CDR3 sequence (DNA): TGCACGCCCGCGAATGAGCAGTACTTC. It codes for CTPANEQYF.

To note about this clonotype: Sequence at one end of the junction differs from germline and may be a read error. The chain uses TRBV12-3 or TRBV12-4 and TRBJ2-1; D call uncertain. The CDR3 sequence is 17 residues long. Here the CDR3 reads CASTLTLTESSYSEQFF. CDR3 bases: TGTGCCAGCACCCTAACCTTGACCGAGAGCTCCTACAGTGAGCAGTTCTTC.

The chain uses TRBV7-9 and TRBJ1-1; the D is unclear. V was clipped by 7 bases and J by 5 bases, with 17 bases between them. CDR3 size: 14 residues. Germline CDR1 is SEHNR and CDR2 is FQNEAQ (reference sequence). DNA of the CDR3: TGTGCCAGCACCCACCCGACCCTCGCGACTGAAGCTTTCTTT. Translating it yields CASTHPTLATEAFF.

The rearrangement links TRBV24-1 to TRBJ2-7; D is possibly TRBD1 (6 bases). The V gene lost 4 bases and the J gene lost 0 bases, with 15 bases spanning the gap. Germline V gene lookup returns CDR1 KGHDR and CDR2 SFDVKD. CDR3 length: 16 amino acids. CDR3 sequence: CATSDSQGSSSYEQYF. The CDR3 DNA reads TGTGCCACCAGTGACAGCCAGGGGTCGAGCTCCTACGAGCAGTACTTC.

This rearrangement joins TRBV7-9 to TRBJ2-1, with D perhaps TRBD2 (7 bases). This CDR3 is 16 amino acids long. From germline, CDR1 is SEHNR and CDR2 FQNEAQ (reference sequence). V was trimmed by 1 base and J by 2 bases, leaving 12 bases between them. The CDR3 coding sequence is TGTGCCAGCAGCTTAGTGGGGGGGGCTACCTACAATGAGCAGTTCTTC. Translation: CASSLVGGATYNEQFF.

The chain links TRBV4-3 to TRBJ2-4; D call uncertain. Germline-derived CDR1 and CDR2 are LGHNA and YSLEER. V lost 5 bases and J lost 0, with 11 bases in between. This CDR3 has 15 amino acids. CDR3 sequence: CASSTSDLAKNIQYF. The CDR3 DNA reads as TGCGCCAGCAGCACATCGGACCTAGCCAAAAACATTCAGTACTTC.

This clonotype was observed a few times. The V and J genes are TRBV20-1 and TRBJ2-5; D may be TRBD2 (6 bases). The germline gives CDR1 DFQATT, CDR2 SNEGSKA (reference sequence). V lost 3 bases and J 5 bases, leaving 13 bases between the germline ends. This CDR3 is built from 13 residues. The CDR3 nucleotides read TGCAGTGCTAGCTGGCGGGGATCGGAGACCCAGTACTTC. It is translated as CSASWRGSETQYF.

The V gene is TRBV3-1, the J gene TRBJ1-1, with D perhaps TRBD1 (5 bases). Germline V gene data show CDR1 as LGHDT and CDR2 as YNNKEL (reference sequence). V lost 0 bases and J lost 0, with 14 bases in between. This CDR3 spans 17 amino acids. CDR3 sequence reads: CASSQDLPGPLNTEAFF. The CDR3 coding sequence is TGTGCCAGCAGCCAAGATCTTCCAGGGCCTTTGAACACTGAAGCTTTCTTT.

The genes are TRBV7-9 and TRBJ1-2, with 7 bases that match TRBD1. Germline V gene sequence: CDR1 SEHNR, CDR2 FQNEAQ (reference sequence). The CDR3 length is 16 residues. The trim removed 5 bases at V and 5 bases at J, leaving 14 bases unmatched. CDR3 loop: CASSRPDRARVYGYTF. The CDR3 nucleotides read TGTGCCAGCAGCAGACCCGACAGGGCTCGGGTGTATGGCTACACCTTC.

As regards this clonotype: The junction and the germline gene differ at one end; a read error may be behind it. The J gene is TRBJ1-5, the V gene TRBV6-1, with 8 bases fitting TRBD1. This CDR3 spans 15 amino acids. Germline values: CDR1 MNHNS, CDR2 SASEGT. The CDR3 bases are TGTGCCAGCTGTGACAGGGGTAAGTCGCAACAGCCCCAGCATTTT. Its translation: CASCDRGKSQQPQHF.

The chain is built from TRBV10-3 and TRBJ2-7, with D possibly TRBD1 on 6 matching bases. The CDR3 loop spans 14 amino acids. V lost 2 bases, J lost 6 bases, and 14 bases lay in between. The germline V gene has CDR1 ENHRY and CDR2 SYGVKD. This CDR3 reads CAISEPGLGGEQYF. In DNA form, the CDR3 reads TGTGCCATCAGTGAGCCAGGGTTAGGGGGCGAGCAGTACTTC.

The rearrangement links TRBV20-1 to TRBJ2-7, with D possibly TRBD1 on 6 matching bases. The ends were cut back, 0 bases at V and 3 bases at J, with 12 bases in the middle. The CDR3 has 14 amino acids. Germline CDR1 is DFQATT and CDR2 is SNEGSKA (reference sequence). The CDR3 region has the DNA TGCAGTGCTAGAGATCCCGGGACAATCTACGAGCAGTACTTC. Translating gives CSARDPGTIYEQYF.